This record covers a single T cell receptor beta chain. Its antigen is as yet unknown. These data come from a study of shared clonotypes between healthy human individuals. At the level of the study: There were three CD4 naive, three CD4 memory, two CD8 naive and one CD8 memory plates per donor.

The assay was immunoSEQ multiplex PCR, and TCRdb's table has in-frame clones only and misses some. The profile shows a few million clones, approximately 90% of them singletons. Study-level results: Across subsets, estimated richness was generally greater for naive than for memory populations. Among non-shared clonotypes, generation probabilities were lower than among those shared by all four donors.

Sequences were obtained from naive CD4+ T cells from PBMCs. The sample's subset: CD45RA+ positively selected. The sequence was collected from a man aged 18 to 30 in good health. Some clones in this sample may be carry-over from other donors' samples.

The CDR3 DNA is TGTGCCAGCAGTTCCACCGGGTCCAGGGGTAGCTACGAGCAGTACTTC. Translation: CASSSTGSRGSYEQYF. V usage is TRBV6-5 and J usage is TRBJ2-7, with a weak D call TRBD1 (6 bases). Trimming removed 4 bases from V and 3 bases from J, with 19 bases in between. The germline CDR1 and CDR2 sequences are MNHEY and SVGAGI. This CDR3 is 16 amino acids long.